The 5 T cell receptor beta chains in this list originate from one sample, sequenced in a study of control samples from healthy donors and cancer patients. Data came from immunoSEQ multiplex PCR; TCRdb stores just in-frame clones and leaves some out. In the table there are about 94,000 clones, about 85% of which are singletons. The sample was blood. The receptor source for this set is a woman aged 45-60 years in good health.

The gene calls are TRBV4-1 and TRBJ2-1; possibly TRBD2 for D (5 bases). The V gene's germline CDR1 is MGHRA and CDR2 YSYEKL. V lost 4 bases and J lost 0, with 13 bases in between. The CDR3 length is 16 residues. CDR3 nucleotide sequence: TGCGCCAGCAGCCCCGAGGGTGGGAGCTCCTACAATGAGCAGTTCTTC. Translation gives CASSPEGGSSYNEQFF.

This rearrangement joins TRBV25-1 to TRBJ1-2, with 9 bases that match TRBD1. This CDR3 region has 14 residues. V shed 4 bases, J shed 4 bases, and the junction held 4 bases outside the gene matches. The germline V gene encodes CDR1 MGHDK and CDR2 SYGVNS. Here the CDR3 reads CASSAQTGGYGYTF. CDR3 sequence (DNA): TGTGCCAGCAGTGCTCAGACAGGGGGCTATGGCTACACCTTC.

The chain carries TRBV11-1 and TRBJ1-1, with D tentatively TRBD1 (6 bases). The ends were cut back, 1 base at V and 5 bases at J, with 14 bases in the middle. Germline V gene data show CDR1 as SGHAT and CDR2 as FQDESV (reference sequence). This CDR3 is built from 15 residues. The CDR3 DNA reads TGTGCCAGCAGCTTAGTCGGGGGCGCTGGGACTGAAGCTTTCTTT. Translating it yields CASSLVGGAGTEAFF.

This rearrangement joins TRBV28 to TRBJ1-5; D remains ambiguous. The CDR3 runs 13 residues. CDR1 is MDHEN, CDR2 SYDVKM, per germline. Trimming removed 2 bases at V and 6 bases at J, with 8 bases between. This chain's CDR3 is CASSLGGPQPQHF. DNA of the CDR3: TGTGCCAGCAGTTTAGGCGGGCCTCAGCCCCAGCATTTT.

V is TRBV5-1 and J is TRBJ2-2, with a weak D call TRBD2 (6 bases). V lost 1 base and J 5 bases, leaving 12 bases between the germline ends. From germline, CDR1 is SGHRS and CDR2 YFSETQ. There are 15 residues in the CDR3. The CDR3 protein is CASSLYTGATGELFF. For the CDR3, the DNA is TGCGCCAGCAGCTTGTATACGGGAGCTACCGGGGAGCTGTTTTTT.